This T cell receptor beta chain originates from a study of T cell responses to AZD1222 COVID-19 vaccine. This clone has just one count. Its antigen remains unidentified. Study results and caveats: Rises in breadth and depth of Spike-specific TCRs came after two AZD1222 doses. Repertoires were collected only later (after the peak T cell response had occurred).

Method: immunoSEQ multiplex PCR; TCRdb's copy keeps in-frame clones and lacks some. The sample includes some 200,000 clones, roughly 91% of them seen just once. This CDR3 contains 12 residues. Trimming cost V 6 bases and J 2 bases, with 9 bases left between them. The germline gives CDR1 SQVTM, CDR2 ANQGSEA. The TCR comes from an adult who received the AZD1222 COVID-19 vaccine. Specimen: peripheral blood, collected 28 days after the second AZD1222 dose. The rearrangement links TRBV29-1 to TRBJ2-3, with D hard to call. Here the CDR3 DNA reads TGCAGCGTGGGCCCAAACACAGATACGCAGTATTTT. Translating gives CSVGPNTDTQYF.